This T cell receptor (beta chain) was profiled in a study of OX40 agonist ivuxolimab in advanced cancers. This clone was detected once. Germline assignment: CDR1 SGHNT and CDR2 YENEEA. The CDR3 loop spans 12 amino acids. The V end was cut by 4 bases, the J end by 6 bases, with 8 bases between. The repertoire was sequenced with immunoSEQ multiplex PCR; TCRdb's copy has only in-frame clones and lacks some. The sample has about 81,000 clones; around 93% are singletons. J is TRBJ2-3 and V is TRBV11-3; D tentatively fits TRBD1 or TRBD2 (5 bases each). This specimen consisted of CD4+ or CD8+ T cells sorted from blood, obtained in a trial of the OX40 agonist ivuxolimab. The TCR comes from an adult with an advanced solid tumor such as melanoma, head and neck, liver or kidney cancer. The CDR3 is CASSWDADTQYF. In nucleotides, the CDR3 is TGTGCCAGCAGCTGGGACGCGGATACGCAGTATTTT.